This T cell receptor (beta chain) was observed in a study of cytomegalovirus exposure and HLA in healthy donors. V lost 3 bases, J lost 8 bases, and 13 bases stayed unmatched. The germline V gene has CDR1 ENHRY and CDR2 SYGVKD. The CDR3 is made up of 18 amino acids. Generated by immunoSEQ multiplex PCR, the TCRdb table keeps only in-frame clones and is missing some. The repertoire includes approximately 180,000 clones, 86% of them detected once, and over 1.1% sits in the top ten. The sample comprised PBMCs. The V call is TRBV10-3, the J call TRBJ2-3; 14 positions match TRBD2. The origin of this receptor is a woman between 18 and 30 years old in good health and CMV-seronegative. CDR3 loop: CAISDPTKGLAGGATQYF. DNA for the CDR3: TGTGCCATCAGTGACCCCACAAAAGGACTAGCGGGGGGTGCTACGCAGTATTTT.